What follows describes a single T cell receptor (beta chain). V trimming: 5 bases; J trimming: 9 bases; junction bases outside the gene matches: 2. Germline V gives CDR1 MNHEY, CDR2 SVGAGI. The CDR3 is 13 residues long. Assay used: immunoSEQ multiplex PCR; TCRdb lists only in-frame clones, some missing. The sample has some 160,000 clones; roughly 77% are singletons. This sample stems from a study of blood T cell repertoires in COVID-19. This chain joins TRBV6-5 and TRBJ1-6; 9 positions match TRBD1. Sequences were obtained from peripheral blood. The sequence came from a man between 65 and 85 years old with active or convalescent COVID-19. Here the CDR3 reads CASSRTGVSPLHF. Here the CDR3 DNA reads TGTGCCAGCAGTCGGACAGGGGTTTCACCCCTCCACTTT.